This T cell receptor (beta chain) was sequenced in a study of cytomegalovirus exposure and HLA in healthy donors. Broader study findings: Presence/absence comparisons presumed near-even sequencing depth among donors.

V dropped 7 bases and J dropped 2; count of bases not matched to a gene: 9. Germline V gene lookup returns CDR1 MDHEN and CDR2 SYDVKM. The CDR3 is 15 amino acids. The primer mix had 60 Vbeta and 13 Jbeta primers. Profiled with immunoSEQ multiplex PCR; TCRdb holds only in-frame clones, not every one. Among fewer than 250,000 clones listed, approximately 70% were seen once. The sample holds a few counts of this clone. Its antigen is not known. The specimen was PBMCs. This clonotype originated in a woman in her thirties in good health and CMV-seropositive. The rearrangement links TRBV28 to TRBJ1-2; 8 bases are shared with TRBD1. The CDR3 loop is CASTPRQGSNYGYTF. In nucleotides, the CDR3 is TGTGCCAGCACTCCCAGACAGGGGTCAAACTATGGCTACACCTTC.